Described below is a single TCR beta chain sequence and its context. Only in-frame clones appear in the TCRdb table, and some are missing; sequencing was by immunoSEQ multiplex PCR. This table has fewer than 400,000 clones, 75% to 90% appearing once. The sample belongs to a study of blood T cell repertoires in COVID-19. Across the whole study: Sources were T cells, B-cell-depleted T cells, or PBMCs; the material itself was cDNA or gDNA.

Germline V CDR1 and CDR2: LGHNA, YNFKEQ. Unmatched junction bases numbered 7, after V lost 0 bases and J lost 6 bases. The CDR3 extends over 16 amino acids. Researchers sorted participants into cohorts using their self-reported clinical history. The chain is built from TRBV4-2 and TRBJ1-4; 7 nucleotides line up with TRBD1. The receptor's source is a man aged 30 to 39 who had recovered from COVID-19. The sequenced sample was PBMCs or T cells enriched from blood (not recorded which). This chain's CDR3 is CASSQEVWGTDEKLFF. As DNA, the CDR3 is TGTGCCAGCAGCCAAGAAGTCTGGGGGACAGATGAAAAACTGTTTTTT.